This is a list of T cell receptor beta chains from one sample in a study of patients and donors after allogeneic stem cell transplantation. Using its own MiXCR run on the RT-PCR reads, TCRdb lists one record per CDR3 protein. Here the sample spans about a million distinct CDR3 sequences, more than 15% being singletons. Sequenced material: blood, either unsorted or a sorted T cell fraction (not recorded which). The origin of the receptors is a human donor who was either an allogeneic HSCT recipient or a stem cell or donor lymphocyte infusion donor (not recorded which). It is not recorded whose cells these are; they may come from a transplant donor. Both conserved end residues are part of each CDR3. D genes are given only for firm matches. Clone size is given for some rows only: seen once, a few or many times, or a class if the clone is expanded.

size: -; J: TRBJ1-2; V: TRBV15; D: -; CDR3: CATSRDSARNYGYTF; DNA: TGTGCCACCAGCAGAGATTCGGCCAGGAATTATGGCTACACCTTC
size: -; J: TRBJ2-3; V: TRBV20-1; D: -; CDR3: CSARDPRQSTDTQYF; DNA: TGCAGTGCTAGAGACCCTAGACAGAGCACAGATACGCAGTATTTT
size: few; J: TRBJ2-7; V: TRBV7-9; D: -; CDR3: CASRRTPIYEQYF; DNA: TGTGCCAGCAGGAGGACTCCAATCTACGAGCAGTACTTC
size: few; J: TRBJ2-7; V: TRBV7-2; D: -; CDR3: CASSPPQHVMTYEQYF; DNA: TGTGCCAGCAGCCCACCGCAGCACGTGATGACCTACGAGCAGTACTTC
size: many; J: TRBJ2-1; V: TRBV12-3/TRBV12-4; D: TRBD2; CDR3: CASSSPERGAFGGEQFF; DNA: TGTGCCAGCAGTTCCCCCGAGCGGGGGGCCTTTGGAGGTGAGCAGTTCTTC
size: -; J: TRBJ2-5; V: TRBV6-2/TRBV6-3; D: TRBD2; CDR3: CASSYPAGRETQYF; DNA: TGTGCCAGCAGTTACCCAGCGGGGAGGGAGACCCAGTACTTC
size: many; J: TRBJ2-5; V: TRBV12-3/TRBV12-4; D: -; CDR3: CASSPGRGKETQYF; DNA: TGTGCCAGCAGTCCCGGCCGGGGTAAAGAGACCCAGTACTTC
size: many; J: TRBJ1-3; V: TRBV20-1; D: TRBD1; CDR3: CSAGDRGSGNTIYF; DNA: TGCAGTGCAGGGGACAGGGGGTCTGGAAACACCATATATTTT
size: -; J: TRBJ2-7; V: TRBV5-4; D: TRBD1; CDR3: CASSSPGTGSNEQYF; DNA: TGTGCCAGCAGCTCCCCCGGGACAGGGTCCAACGAGCAGTACTTC
size: few; J: TRBJ1-5; V: TRBV7-2; D: -; CDR3: CASSLAHRQGSNQPQHF; DNA: TGTGCCAGCAGCTTAGCCCATCGGCAGGGCAGCAATCAGCCCCAGCATTTT
size: -; J: TRBJ2-5; V: TRBV6-6; D: -; CDR3: CASSYGEEDQYF; DNA: TGTGCCAGCAGTTATGGGGAGGAGGACCAGTACTTC
size: -; J: TRBJ2-5; V: TRBV18; D: -; CDR3: CASSPQDSLPETQYF; DNA: TGTGCCAGCTCACCACAGGACAGTCTTCCAGAGACCCAGTACTTC
size: few; J: TRBJ1-6; V: TRBV18; D: TRBD1; CDR3: CASSLRTDREANSPLHF; DNA: TGTGCCAGCTCACTTCGAACGGACAGGGAAGCTAATTCACCCCTCCACTTT
size: -; J: TRBJ1-3; V: TRBV20-1; D: -; CDR3: CSARWGNTIYF; DNA: TGCAGTGCTAGATGGGGAAACACCATATATTTT
size: many; J: TRBJ2-1; V: TRBV18; D: TRBD2; CDR3: CASSPPGLAGVHKQFF; DNA: TGTGCCAGCTCACCACCAGGACTAGCGGGGGTACACAAGCAGTTCTTC
size: few; J: TRBJ2-5; V: TRBV5-1; D: -; CDR3: CASSARDWRGQETQYF; DNA: TGCGCCAGCAGCGCCCGTGACTGGCGCGGGCAAGAGACCCAGTACTTC
size: many; J: TRBJ2-7; V: TRBV6-5; D: -; CDR3: CASSYSLRGAREQYF; DNA: TGTGCCAGCAGTTACTCTTTACGGGGGGCGAGGGAGCAGTACTTC
size: few; J: TRBJ1-4; V: TRBV6-1; D: TRBD1; CDR3: CASRTTGGVGEKLFF; DNA: TGTGCCAGCAGGACTACAGGGGGCGTAGGGGAAAAACTGTTTTTT
size: -; J: TRBJ1-1; V: TRBV27; D: TRBD1; CDR3: CASSLEGRGPIGAFF; DNA: TGTGCCAGCAGTTTAGAGGGCAGGGGGCCGATAGGAGCTTTCTTT
size: few; J: TRBJ2-1; V: TRBV7-9; D: -; CDR3: CASTWGAYNEQFF; DNA: TGTGCCAGCACGTGGGGGGCCTACAATGAGCAGTTCTTC
size: many; J: TRBJ1-1; V: TRBV4-1; D: -; CDR3: CASSQDETRNTEAFF; DNA: TGCGCCAGCAGCCAAGATGAGACGCGGAACACTGAAGCTTTCTTT
size: -; J: TRBJ1-2; V: TRBV28; D: -; CDR3: CASSLYRDYGYTF; DNA: TGTGCCAGCAGTCTTTACAGGGACTATGGCTACACCTTC
size: many; J: TRBJ1-1; V: TRBV12-3/TRBV12-4; D: -; CDR3: CASSLVLSNTEAFF; DNA: TGTGCCAGCAGTTTAGTCTTATCGAACACTGAAGCTTTCTTT
size: few; J: TRBJ1-6; V: TRBV12-3/TRBV12-4; D: -; CDR3: CASSPTGLGSPLHF; DNA: TGTGCCAGCAGTCCCACAGGACTCGGCTCACCCCTCCACTTT
size: few; J: TRBJ1-1; V: TRBV12-3/TRBV12-4; D: -; CDR3: CASSFEGQLRGSFF; DNA: TGTGCCAGCAGTTTTGAAGGACAGCTCAGAGGATCTTTCTTT
size: few; J: TRBJ2-7; V: TRBV5-1; D: TRBD1; CDR3: CASSKGQGSTYEQYF; DNA: TGCGCCAGCAGCAAGGGACAGGGGTCCACCTACGAGCAGTACTTC
size: -; J: TRBJ2-2; V: TRBV11-1; D: TRBD2; CDR3: CASSLDGRVASGELFF; DNA: TGTGCCAGCAGCTTAGACGGGAGGGTCGCCTCCGGGGAGCTGTTTTTT
size: -; J: TRBJ1-2; V: TRBV11-2; D: -; CDR3: CASSPRVAGEGGYTF; DNA: TGTGCCAGCAGCCCCCGGGTGGCAGGGGAAGGAGGCTACACCTTC
size: few; J: TRBJ2-5; V: TRBV20-1; D: -; CDR3: CSARPVGGMETQYF; DNA: TGCAGTGCTAGACCTGTAGGGGGGATGGAGACCCAGTACTTC
size: -; J: TRBJ1-2; V: TRBV6-1; D: -; CDR3: CASSTERGANYGYTF; DNA: TGTGCCAGCAGCACTGAGCGGGGAGCTAACTATGGCTACACCTTC
size: few; J: TRBJ1-1; V: TRBV29-1; D: -; CDR3: CSVGPNLNTEAFF; DNA: TGCAGCGTTGGTCCGAACTTGAACACTGAAGCTTTCTTT
size: -; J: TRBJ2-1; V: TRBV2; D: -; CDR3: CASSSEYEQFF; DNA: TGTGCCAGCAGTAGCGAGTACGAGCAGTTCTTC
size: -; J: TRBJ2-2; V: TRBV10-3; D: TRBD1; CDR3: CAISEARQGAGELFF; DNA: TGTGCCATCAGTGAGGCAAGACAGGGGGCCGGGGAGCTGTTTTTT
size: many; J: TRBJ2-3; V: TRBV5-1; D: TRBD1; CDR3: CASREGALASTDTQYF; DNA: TGCGCCAGCAGAGAGGGGGCCCTCGCTAGCACAGATACGCAGTATTTT
size: many; J: TRBJ1-2; V: TRBV10-3; D: -; CDR3: CAGRGHGEGYTF; DNA: TGTGCCGGCAGGGGTCATGGAGAGGGCTACACCTTC
size: -; J: TRBJ1-2; V: TRBV15; D: -; CDR3: CATSRDLMGKGGYTF; DNA: TGTGCCACCAGCAGAGATTTAATGGGGAAAGGTGGCTACACCTTC
size: -; J: TRBJ1-2; V: TRBV12-3/TRBV12-4; D: TRBD1; CDR3: CASRGGTGAFESWGYTF; DNA: TGTGCCAGCAGGGGAGGGACAGGGGCCTTTGAGTCGTGGGGCTACACCTTC
size: -; J: TRBJ2-5; V: TRBV12-3/TRBV12-4; D: -; CDR3: CASAWGLRETQYF; DNA: TGTGCCAGTGCCTGGGGCCTTCGAGAGACCCAGTACTTC
size: -; J: TRBJ1-1; V: TRBV7-9; D: TRBD1; CDR3: CASSLQGDEAFF; DNA: TGTGCCAGCAGCTTACAGGGGGATGAAGCTTTCTTT
size: few; J: TRBJ2-1; V: TRBV9; D: -; CDR3: CASSKTSHDEQFF; DNA: TGTGCCAGCAGCAAAACATCGCACGATGAGCAGTTCTTC
size: -; J: TRBJ2-1; V: TRBV5-1; D: -; CDR3: CASSSGRHYNEQFF; DNA: TGCGCCAGCAGCTCCGGACGGCACTACAATGAGCAGTTCTTC
size: -; J: TRBJ2-3; V: TRBV11-2; D: TRBD2; CDR3: CASSLDFGTSGSPDTQYF; DNA: TGTGCCAGCAGCTTAGATTTCGGGACTAGCGGGAGTCCAGATACGCAGTATTTT
size: many; J: TRBJ1-1; V: TRBV12-3/TRBV12-4; D: TRBD1; CDR3: CATQADRVTYTEAFF; DNA: TGTGCCACCCAGGCAGACAGGGTAACTTACACTGAAGCTTTCTTT
size: -; J: TRBJ2-4; V: TRBV4-3; D: -; CDR3: CASSQERVLAKNIQYF; DNA: TGCGCCAGCAGCCAAGAGAGAGTACTAGCCAAAAACATTCAGTACTTC
size: -; J: TRBJ2-7; V: TRBV27; D: -; CDR3: CASSPGSGNEQYF; DNA: TGTGCCAGTTCCCCGGGATCGGGGAACGAGCAGTACTTC
size: -; J: TRBJ2-5; V: TRBV12-3/TRBV12-4; D: -; CDR3: CASRGRIETQYF; DNA: TGTGCCAGCAGGGGCAGGATAGAGACCCAGTACTTC
size: -; J: TRBJ2-3; V: TRBV7-2; D: TRBD2; CDR3: CASSRPRGRDTDTQYF; DNA: TGTGCCAGCAGCCGCCCTCGGGGGAGGGACACAGATACGCAGTATTTT
size: -; J: TRBJ2-4; V: TRBV7-9; D: -; CDR3: CASSLGAGQPGIQYF; DNA: TGTGCCAGCAGCTTAGGGGCGGGACAGCCAGGCATTCAGTACTTC
size: many; J: TRBJ2-7; V: TRBV4-3; D: -; CDR3: CASSPSLVGGLSYEQYF; DNA: TGCGCCAGCAGCCCCTCTCTTGTCGGGGGACTCTCCTACGAGCAGTACTTC
size: few; J: TRBJ2-7; V: TRBV15; D: -; CDR3: CATSRDAGRMSYEQYF; DNA: TGTGCCACCAGCAGAGATGCCGGGAGAATGAGCTACGAGCAGTACTTC
size: few; J: TRBJ2-7; V: TRBV20-1; D: TRBD1; CDR3: CSPNAGTGNNEQYF; DNA: TGCAGTCCCAATGCCGGGACAGGGAACAACGAGCAGTACTTC
size: many; J: TRBJ2-1; V: TRBV12-3/TRBV12-4; D: TRBD2; CDR3: CASSPYSQRELGNEQFF; DNA: TGTGCCAGCAGTCCCTACTCCCAGCGGGAGCTGGGCAATGAGCAGTTCTTC
size: few; J: TRBJ2-6; V: TRBV12-3/TRBV12-4; D: -; CDR3: CASSLRQFYSGANVLTF; DNA: TGTGCCAGCAGCTTGCGACAGTTCTACTCTGGGGCCAACGTCCTGACTTTC